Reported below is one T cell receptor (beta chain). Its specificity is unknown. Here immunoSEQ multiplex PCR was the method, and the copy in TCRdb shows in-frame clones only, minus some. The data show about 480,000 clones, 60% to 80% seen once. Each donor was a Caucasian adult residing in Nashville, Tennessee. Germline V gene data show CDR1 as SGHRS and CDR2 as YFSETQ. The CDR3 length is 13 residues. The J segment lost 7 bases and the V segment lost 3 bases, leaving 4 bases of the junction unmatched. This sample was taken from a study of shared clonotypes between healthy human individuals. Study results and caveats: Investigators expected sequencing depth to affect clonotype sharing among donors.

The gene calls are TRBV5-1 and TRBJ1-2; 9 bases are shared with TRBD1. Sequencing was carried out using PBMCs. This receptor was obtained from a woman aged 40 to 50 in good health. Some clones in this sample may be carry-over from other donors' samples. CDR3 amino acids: CASSWDRDTGYTF. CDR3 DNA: TGCGCCAGCAGCTGGGACAGGGACACTGGCTACACCTTC.